These 15 T cell receptor beta chains originate from one sample sequenced in a study of blood T cell repertoires in COVID-19. The repertoire was sequenced with immunoSEQ multiplex PCR; TCRdb's copy has only in-frame clones and lacks some. The profile shows roughly 200,000 clones, about 90% of them singletons. The sequencing sample was made of PBMCs or T cells enriched from blood (not recorded which). These receptors originate from a woman aged 25 to 45 who had recovered from COVID-19.

This chain connects TRBV11-3 to TRBJ2-7; maybe TRBD1 (6 bases). The CDR3 runs to 13 residues. V was pared by 4 bases and J by 2 bases, with 9 bases between. Per the germline V gene, CDR1 is SGHNT and CDR2 is YENEEA. CDR3 sequence (DNA): TGTGCCAGCAGCTCTACAGGGACCTACGAGCAGTACTTC. Translating it yields CASSSTGTYEQYF.

This rearrangement joins TRBV9 to TRBJ2-1, with 12 nucleotides matching TRBD2. V shed 4 bases and J 8 bases; nucleotides not matched to a gene: 4. Germline values: CDR1 SGDLS, CDR2 YYNGEE. The CDR3 has 14 residues. The chain's CDR3 is CASSTGLAGHEQFF. The DNA for the CDR3 is TGTGCCAGCAGCACCGGACTAGCGGGACATGAGCAGTTCTTC.

The chain has TRBV11-3 and TRBJ2-1; 8 positions agree with TRBD1. The CDR3 contains 15 residues. Germline CDR1 is SGHNT and CDR2 is YENEEA. Trimming at V came to 6 bases and at J to 4 bases, leaving 8 bases not matched to a gene. The DNA for the CDR3 is TGTGCCAGCAGACACCGGGACAGGAAGTACAATGAGCAGTTCTTC. This sequence encodes CASRHRDRKYNEQFF.

The chain couples TRBV19 to TRBJ2-1, with 13 bases aligning to TRBD2. Germline assignment: CDR1 LNHDA and CDR2 SQIVND (reference sequence). The CDR3 runs 16 residues. Trimming cost V 8 bases and J 6 bases; bases outside gene matches: 10. CDR3 sequence reads: CASEGLAGRGGNEQFF. The CDR3 bases are TGTGCCAGTGAGGGACTAGCGGGAAGGGGGGGCAATGAGCAGTTCTTC.

J is TRBJ2-5 and V is TRBV24-1; 8 bases fit TRBD1. J lost 1 base, V lost 4 bases, and 4 bases had no gene match. From germline, CDR1 is KGHDR and CDR2 SFDVKD. The CDR3 length is 15 residues. DNA for the CDR3: TGTGCCACCAGTGACCGTGACAGGGGCCAAGAGACCCAGTACTTC. Residues: CATSDRDRGQETQYF.

This chain connects TRBV11-3 to TRBJ1-1, with D tentatively TRBD1 (5 bases). Germline V gives CDR1 SGHNT, CDR2 YENEEA. The CDR3 runs to 15 residues. Trimming shortened V by 5 bases and J by 4 bases, and 17 bases separated the two germline ends. The CDR3 region is CASSPRTGGITEAFF. CDR3 nucleotide sequence: TGTGCCAGCAGCCCCCGTACAGGAGGGATCACTGAAGCTTTCTTT. Filled out from reference TRBV11-3 and TRBJ1-1, the complete variable domain reads EAGVVQSPRYKIIEKKQPVAFWCNPISGHNTLYWYLQNLGQGPELLIRYENEEAVDDSQLPKDRFSAERLKGVDSTLKIQPAELGDSAVYLCASSPRTGGITEAFFGQGTRLTVV.

The V gene is TRBV7-3, the J gene TRBJ2-2; TRBD2 aligns across 11 bases. Germline V CDR1 and CDR2: SGHTA, FQGTGA. The CDR3 covers 16 residues. The V segment lost 6 bases and the J segment 6 bases; nucleotides outside the gene matches: 9. Here the CDR3 reads CASRELAGVGPGELFF. The CDR3 nucleotides are TGTGCCAGCAGGGAACTAGCGGGAGTAGGTCCCGGGGAGCTGTTTTTT.

This clone was detected only once. The CDR3, as DNA: TGTGCCAGCAGCGTAGAGGGAGGACTATTAGGATACAATGAGCAGTTCTTC. This codes for CASSVEGGLLGYNEQFF. The chain couples TRBV9 to TRBJ2-1, with D tentatively TRBD2 (6 bases). The V gene lost 0 bases and the J gene lost 4 bases, with 17 bases spanning the gap. The CDR3 length is 17 residues. The germline gives CDR1 SGDLS, CDR2 YYNGEE.

This clone has just one count. This chain connects TRBV4-1 to TRBJ1-2; TRBD1 matches 9 bases. This CDR3 contains 15 residues. The germline CDR1 and CDR2 sequences are MGHRA and YSYEKL. After removal of 3 bases from V and 8 bases from J, the junction contained 10 bases not matched to a gene. The CDR3 DNA reads TGCGCCAGCAGCCACGGGACAGGGAATAGTAACGGCTACACCTTC. Its protein product is CASSHGTGNSNGYTF.

This chain connects TRBV29-1 to TRBJ2-3; TRBD2 matches at 15 bases. The V gene end was trimmed by 3 bases and the J gene end by 1 base; junction bases not matched to a gene: 11. Germline V gene data show CDR1 as SQVTM and CDR2 as ANQGSEA. The CDR3 totals 19 residues. Here the CDR3 DNA reads TGCAGCGTTGAGATGGTAGGACTAGCGGGAGGGTTGGGCACAGATACGCAGTATTTT. Encoded protein: CSVEMVGLAGGLGTDTQYF.

The chain recombines TRBV25-1 with TRBJ1-5, with TRBD1 matching over 7 bases. This CDR3 has 15 amino acids. The germline gives CDR1 MGHDK, CDR2 SYGVNS. V gave up 6 bases and J gave up 2 bases; unmatched junction bases: 7. CDR3 sequence reads: CASRPRGDGNQPQHF. CDR3 bases: TGTGCCAGCAGGCCCAGGGGGGACGGCAATCAGCCCCAGCATTTT.

The genes are TRBV5-4 and TRBJ2-5, with 10 bases fitting TRBD1. The CDR3 sequence is 14 residues long. Germline CDR1 reads SGHNT; CDR2 reads YYREEE (reference sequence). Unmatched junction bases numbered 4, after V lost 4 bases and J lost 4 bases. The CDR3 loop is CASSLGQGPETQYF. Here the CDR3 DNA reads TGTGCCAGCAGCCTGGGACAGGGGCCAGAGACCCAGTACTTC.

The chain couples TRBV7-3 to TRBJ2-7; 11 positions agree with TRBD1. The germline V gene has CDR1 SGHTA and CDR2 FQGTGA. V gave up 5 bases and J gave up 4 bases; unmatched junction bases: 4. This CDR3 has 14 residues. The CDR3 bases are TGTGCCAGCAGCCCGGGACAGGGGGTATACGAGCAGTACTTC. It specifies CASSPGQGVYEQYF.

This rearrangement joins TRBV19 to TRBJ1-1, with D possibly TRBD1 on 5 matching bases. Per the germline V gene, CDR1 is LNHDA and CDR2 is SQIVND (reference sequence). V was cut by 4 bases and J by 7 bases, with 13 bases left in between. The CDR3 runs to 13 residues. CDR3 sequence: CASSTGLASEAFF. CDR3 in DNA: TGTGCCAGTAGTACGGGACTGGCAAGTGAAGCTTTCTTT.

V and J are TRBV9 and TRBJ1-6; TRBD1 matches 8 bases. V trimming: 4 bases; J trimming: 10 bases; junction bases outside the gene matches: 16. The CDR3 sequence is 17 residues long. Per germline, CDR1 SGDLS and CDR2 YYNGEE. The CDR3 bases are TGTGCCAGCAGCCCCAACCCCGGACAGGGATCGGGGTCACCCCTCCACTTT. Translated, it gives CASSPNPGQGSGSPLHF.